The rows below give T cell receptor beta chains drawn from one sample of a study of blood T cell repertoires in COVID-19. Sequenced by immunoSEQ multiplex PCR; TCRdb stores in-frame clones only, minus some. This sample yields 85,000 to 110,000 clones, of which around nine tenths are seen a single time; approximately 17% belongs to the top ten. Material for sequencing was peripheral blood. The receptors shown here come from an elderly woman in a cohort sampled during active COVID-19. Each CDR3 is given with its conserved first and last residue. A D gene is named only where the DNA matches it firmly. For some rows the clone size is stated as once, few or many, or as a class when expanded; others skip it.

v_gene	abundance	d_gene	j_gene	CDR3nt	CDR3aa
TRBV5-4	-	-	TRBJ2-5	TGTGCCAGCAGCTCGGCGGGCCCACAAGAGACCCAGTACTTC	CASSSAGPQETQYF
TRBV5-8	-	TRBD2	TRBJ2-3	TGTGCCAGCAGCCCCTTGGGGACTAGCGGACCCCTTAGCACAGATACGCAGTATTTT	CASSPLGTSGPLSTDTQYF
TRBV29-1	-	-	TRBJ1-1	TGCAGCGTTGAAGATGGGGGTCGGGGGACTGAAGCTTTCTTT	CSVEDGGRGTEAFF
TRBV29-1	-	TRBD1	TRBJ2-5	TGCAGCGTAGAACAGGGGGGAGAGACCCAGTACTTC	CSVEQGGETQYF
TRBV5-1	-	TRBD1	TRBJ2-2	TGCGCCAGCAGCTGGGGACAGGACACCGGGGAGCTGTTTTTT	CASSWGQDTGELFF
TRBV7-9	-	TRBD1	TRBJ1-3	TGTGCCAGCAGCTCAACAGGGGGCAACCATCAGGGGGAAAACACCATATATTTT	CASSSTGGNHQGENTIYF
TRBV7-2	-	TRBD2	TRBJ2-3	TGTGCCAGCAGCTTAGAAGTTTCCTGGCGGGACTACACAGATACGCAGTATTTT	CASSLEVSWRDYTDTQYF
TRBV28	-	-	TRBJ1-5	TGTGCCTCTGGGGGGTTTACCAATCAGCCCCAGCATTTT	CASGGFTNQPQHF
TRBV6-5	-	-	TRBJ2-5	TGTGCCAGCAGTAGGGGAGAGACCCAGTACTTC	CASSRGETQYF
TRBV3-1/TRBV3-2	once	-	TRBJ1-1	TGTGCCAGCAGCCAAGATCTAGGGGCAGGAGGGACTGAAGCTTTCTTT	CASSQDLGAGGTEAFF
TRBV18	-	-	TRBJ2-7	TGTGCCAGCTCACCAAAGCTCGACAGACTTTACGAGCAGTACTTC	CASSPKLDRLYEQYF
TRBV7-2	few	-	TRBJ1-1	TGTGCCAGCAGCCCACGAACAGGGAGCACTGAAGCTTTCTTT	CASSPRTGSTEAFF
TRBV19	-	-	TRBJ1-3	TGTGCCACCAGGGACACCAGCTCTGGAAACACCATATATTTT	CATRDTSSGNTIYF
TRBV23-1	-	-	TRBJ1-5	TGCGCCAGCAGTCGGTGGCAGACTAATCAGCCCCAGCATTTT	CASSRWQTNQPQHF
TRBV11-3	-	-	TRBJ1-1	TGTGCCAGCAGCTTAAGGCGGGATTACACTGAAGCTTTCTTT	CASSLRRDYTEAFF
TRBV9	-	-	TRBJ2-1	TGTGCCAGCACCGAGTCGGGGTCCTACAATGAGCAGTTCTTC	CASTESGSYNEQFF
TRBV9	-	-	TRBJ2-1	TGTGCCAGCAGCGTAGAGGGACATAACTGGTACAATGAGCAGTTCTTC	CASSVEGHNWYNEQFF
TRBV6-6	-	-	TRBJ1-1	TGTGCCAGCAGCCTACCCAGAGCGGTCGGAGCTTTCTTT	CASSLPRAVGAFF
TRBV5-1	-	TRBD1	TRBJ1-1	TGCGCCAGCAGCTTGGCTCAGGGGGCTCTTAACACTGAAGCTTTCTTT	CASSLAQGALNTEAFF
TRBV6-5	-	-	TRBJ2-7	TGTGCCAGCAGTCAGGGTGGCTCCTACGAGCAGTACTTC	CASSQGGSYEQYF
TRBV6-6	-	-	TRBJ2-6	TGTGCCAGCAGTCAGAGTTTCAGGGGTAAAGGCTCTGGGGCCAACGTCCTGACTTTC	CASSQSFRGKGSGANVLTF
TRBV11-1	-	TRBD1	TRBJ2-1	TGTGCCAGCAGCTTAGTGCGGGACAGGGACCGCAATGAGCAGTTCTTC	CASSLVRDRDRNEQFF
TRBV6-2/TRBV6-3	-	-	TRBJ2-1	TGTGCCAGCAGTTACTCGGCGGAGATCACGATGTTCTTC	CASSYSAEITMFF
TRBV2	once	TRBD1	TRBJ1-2	TGTGCCAGCAGTGAATGGGGATTGGTGGGACAGGAGACTAACTATGGCTACACCTTC	CASSEWGLVGQETNYGYTF
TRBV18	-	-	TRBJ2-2	TGTGCCAGCTCACCACTAGCGCCCCCCGGGGAGCTGTTTTTT	CASSPLAPPGELFF
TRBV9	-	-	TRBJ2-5	TGTGCCAGCAGCGTGGAATCACAGGGCCTTACCCAGTACTTC	CASSVESQGLTQYF
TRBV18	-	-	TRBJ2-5	TGTGCCAGCTCACGGACCCAGGGACTCCACCAGGGAGAGACCCAGTACTTC	CASSRTQGLHQGETQYF
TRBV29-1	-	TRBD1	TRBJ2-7	TGCAGCGTTGACAGACAGGGATCCTACGAGCAGTACTTC	CSVDRQGSYEQYF
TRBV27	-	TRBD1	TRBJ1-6	TGTGCCAGCACTCGGCAAGGGGGCTCCTATGGCTCCTATAATTCACCCCTCCACTTT	CASTRQGGSYGSYNSPLHF
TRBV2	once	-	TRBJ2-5	TGTGCCACCCGGGAGCAAGAGACCCAGTACTTC	CATREQETQYF
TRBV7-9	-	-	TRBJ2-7	TGTGCCAGCAGGGCGGGCGGGACAGCCTACGAGCAGTACTTC	CASRAGGTAYEQYF
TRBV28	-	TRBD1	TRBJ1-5	TGTGCCAGCAGCCAGGGGACAGGGAAGCAGCCCCAGCATTTT	CASSQGTGKQPQHF
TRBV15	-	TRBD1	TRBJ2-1	TGTGCCACCAGTCCCGGGACAGGGTTCCCCTCCTACAATGAGCAGTTCTTC	CATSPGTGFPSYNEQFF
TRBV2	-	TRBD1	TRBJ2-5	TGTGCCAGCAACACAGGGGGTTCGGAGACCCAGTACTTC	CASNTGGSETQYF
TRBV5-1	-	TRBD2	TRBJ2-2	TGCGCCAGCAGCGAGAGACTAGCGGGCGGGGAGCTGTTTTTT	CASSERLAGGELFF
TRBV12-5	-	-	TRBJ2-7	TGTGCTAGCTCAGGTGGGTTACATGGCGAGCAGTACTTC	CASSGGLHGEQYF
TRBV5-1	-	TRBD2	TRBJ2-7	TGCGCCAGCAGCTCAACTAGCGGGTTCGCCTACGAGCAGTACTTC	CASSSTSGFAYEQYF
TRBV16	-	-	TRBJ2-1	TGTGCCAGCAGCCAAAGGGGCGGAGCGGGTAATGAGCAGTTCTTC	CASSQRGGAGNEQFF
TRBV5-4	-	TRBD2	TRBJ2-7	TGTGCCAGCAGCTTGTCAGGTAGCGGGGGGTACGAGCAGTACTTC	CASSLSGSGGYEQYF
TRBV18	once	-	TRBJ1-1	TGTGCCAGCTCACCATGGAGGGAAAACACTGAAGCTTTCTTT	CASSPWRENTEAFF
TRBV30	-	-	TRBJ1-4	TGTGCCTGGACCACAAAAACCGGGCAGGGGAAGGAAAAACTGTTTTTT	CAWTTKTGQGKEKLFF
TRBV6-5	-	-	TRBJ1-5	TGTGCCAGCAGCCAGACAGATAGCAATCAGCCCCAGCATTTT	CASSQTDSNQPQHF
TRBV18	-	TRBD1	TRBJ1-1	TGTGCCAGCTCAGGACAGGGGGCGGACACTGAAGCTTTCTTT	CASSGQGADTEAFF
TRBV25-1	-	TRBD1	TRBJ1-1	TGTGCCAGCAGGGATAAGCTGAACAGGGGGAGCACTGAAGCTTTCTTT	CASRDKLNRGSTEAFF
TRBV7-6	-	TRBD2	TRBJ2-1	TGTGCCAGCAGCTTAGGGACTAGCGGGAGGGCATCAAGCTCCTACAATGAGCAGTTCTTC	CASSLGTSGRASSSYNEQFF
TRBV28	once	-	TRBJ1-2	TGTGCCAGCAGCACTTCAGGCACAGTCTATGGCTACACCTTC	CASSTSGTVYGYTF
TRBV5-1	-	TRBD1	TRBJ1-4	TGCGCCAGCAGCGCAACCGGGACAGGGACTAATGAAAAACTGTTTTTT	CASSATGTGTNEKLFF
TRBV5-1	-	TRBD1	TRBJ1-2	TGCGCCAGCAGCCCCTCCGGACAGGCGGGAACCTTC	CASSPSGQAGTF
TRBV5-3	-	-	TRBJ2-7	TGTGCCAGAAGCTTGGGTCGGGGATACGAGCAGTACTTC	CARSLGRGYEQYF
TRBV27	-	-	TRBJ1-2	TGTGCCAGCAGTTCAGGAAAAGCTAACTATGGCTACACCTTC	CASSSGKANYGYTF